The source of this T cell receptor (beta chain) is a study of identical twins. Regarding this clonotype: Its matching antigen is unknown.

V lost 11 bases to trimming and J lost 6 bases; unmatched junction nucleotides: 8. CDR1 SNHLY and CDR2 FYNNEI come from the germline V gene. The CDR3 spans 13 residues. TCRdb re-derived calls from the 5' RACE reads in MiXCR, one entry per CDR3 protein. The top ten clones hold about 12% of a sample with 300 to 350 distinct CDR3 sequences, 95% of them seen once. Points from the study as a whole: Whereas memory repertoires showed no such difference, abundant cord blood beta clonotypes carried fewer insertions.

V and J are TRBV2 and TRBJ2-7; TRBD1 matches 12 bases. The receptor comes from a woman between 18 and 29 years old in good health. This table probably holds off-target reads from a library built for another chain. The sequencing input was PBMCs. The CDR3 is CACPGTGGREQYF. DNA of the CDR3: TGTGCCTGCCCCGGGACAGGGGGCCGCGAGCAGTACTTC. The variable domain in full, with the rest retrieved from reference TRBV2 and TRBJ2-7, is EPEVTQTPSHQVTQMGQEVILRCVPISNHLYFYWYRQILGQKVEFLVSFYNNEISEKSEIFDDQFSVERPDGSNFTLKIRSTKLEDSAMYFCACPGTGGREQYFGPGTRLTVT.